The clone carrying this TCR beta chain turned up a few times. Antigen: not known. The data were produced by immunoSEQ multiplex PCR, yet TCRdb's version contains in-frame clones alone and is incomplete. The sample has 43,000 or so clones, 65% to 85% seen once. This sample was taken from a study of PD-L1 blockade in urothelial cancer. Study at large: Atezolizumab, begun by patients around 2014, was given at 1,200 mg intravenously every 3 weeks. General study results and limits: By 3 weeks, tumor-associated blood clones had expanded more in durable-benefit patients.

Germline V gene data show CDR1 as MDHEN and CDR2 as SYDVKM. The V and J ends lost 5 bases and 1 base respectively, with 15 bases between them. The CDR3 totals 16 residues. Time point denoted: pretreatment peripheral blood. J is TRBJ2-4 and V is TRBV28, with D uncertain. This receptor was obtained from a man in his sixties with urothelial cancer. The sample consisted of PBMCs, taken around atezolizumab (anti-PD-L1) treatment. CDR3 amino acids: CASSLPGPGAKNIQYF. In DNA, the CDR3 is TGTGCCAGCAGTCTCCCGGGTCCTGGGGCCAAAAACATTCAGTACTTC.